This T cell receptor (beta chain) came from a study of follicular helper T cells after annual influenza vaccination. Turning to the study itself: Across the 2013-2014, 2014-2015 and 2015-2016 vaccination seasons, some subjects were resampled.

With regard to this clone: Its antigen is not identified.

V lost 7 bases and J lost 1, with 8 bases in between. The CDR3 sequence is 13 residues long. The germline V gene encodes CDR1 LNHDA and CDR2 SQIVND (reference sequence). Overall study findings and caveats: Yearly vaccinations repeatedly recalled conserved clonotypes in ICOS+CD38+ cTfh. Day 7 ICOS+CD38+ clones were most often found later in ICOS-CD38- cTfh cells.

Stated time point: 2015-2016 season, pre-vaccination. Generated by immunoSEQ multiplex PCR, the TCRdb table keeps only in-frame clones and is missing some. The sample carries 2,000 to 2,500 clones, around 87% recorded once. The V and J genes are TRBV19 and TRBJ1-5; D is ambiguous. The clonotype comes from an adult who received the influenza vaccine. The sequences come from CXCR5- memory CD4+ T cells sorted from blood, collected on the day of influenza vaccination. The CDR3 is CASTPRSNQPQHF. In nucleotides, the CDR3 is TGTGCCAGTACACCACGGAGCAATCAGCCCCAGCATTTT.